The 19 T cell receptor beta chains below were found in one sample sequenced in a study of OX40 agonist ivuxolimab in advanced cancers. Sequencing used immunoSEQ multiplex PCR; TCRdb keeps in-frame clones, though not all of them. Of tens of thousands of clones in the sample, around 84% are singletons; the top ten hold around 2%. The input for sequencing was CD4+ or CD8+ T cells sorted from blood, taken in a trial of the OX40 agonist ivuxolimab. The receptors stem from an adult with an advanced solid tumor such as melanoma, head and neck, liver or kidney cancer.

This chain joins TRBV7-3 and TRBJ2-3, with 13 nucleotides matching TRBD2. The CDR3 covers 18 residues. Losses at the gene ends were 2 bases for V and 4 bases for J; bases not matched to a gene: 9. CDR1 is SGHTA, CDR2 FQGTGA, per germline. CDR3 nucleotides: TGTGCCAGCAGCTTACACCCGAGACTAGCGGGAGGACCAGATACGCAGTATTTT. Its translation: CASSLHPRLAGGPDTQYF.

This chain connects TRBV18 to TRBJ2-1; D remains ambiguous. The CDR3 extends over 15 amino acids. Germline V CDR1 and CDR2: KGHSH, LQKENI. V was pared by 2 bases and J by 2 bases, with 10 bases between. The CDR3 region is CASSPTGQTYNEQFF. The CDR3 DNA follows: TGTGCCAGCTCACCAACTGGGCAGACCTACAATGAGCAGTTCTTC.

The chain carries TRBV6-5 and TRBJ1-6; TRBD1 agrees at 10 bases. Germline assignment: CDR1 MNHEY and CDR2 SVGAGI. The CDR3 loop spans 15 amino acids. J was trimmed by 3 bases and V by 9 bases; bases with no gene match: 5. The DNA for the CDR3 is TGTGCCAGTAAGGACAGGGGGTACTATAATTCACCCCTCCACTTT. Encoded protein: CASKDRGYYNSPLHF.

The V call is TRBV5-4, the J call TRBJ1-6, with a possible D match to TRBD1 (5 bases). This CDR3 has 14 amino acids. Germline CDR1 reads SGHNT; CDR2 reads YYREEE (reference sequence). V lost 1 base to trimming and J lost 11 bases, with 13 bases between them. This CDR3 reads CASSLRQGEAPLHF. Here the CDR3 DNA reads TGTGCCAGCAGCTTGCGTCAGGGCGAGGCACCCCTCCACTTT.

The chain employs TRBV27 and TRBJ1-1, with 12 bases matching TRBD1. This CDR3 has 18 residues. Germline CDR1 is MNHEY and CDR2 is SMNVEV (reference sequence). The J segment lost 0 bases and the V segment lost 3 bases, leaving 8 bases of the junction unmatched. CDR3 in DNA: TGTGCCAGCAGTTTCCGGGACAGGGGGCTGCCCATGAACACTGAAGCTTTCTTT. This sequence encodes CASSFRDRGLPMNTEAFF.

Only one count was recorded for this clone. This CDR3 reads CASSASASTDTQYF. In DNA form, the CDR3 reads TGTGCCAGCAGTGCTAGCGCCAGCACAGATACGCAGTATTTT. This chain joins TRBV2 and TRBJ2-3, with D possibly TRBD2 on 6 matching bases. Trimming took off 4 bases at V and 0 bases at J, with 8 bases between the two ends. This CDR3 contains 14 residues. CDR1 SNHLY and CDR2 FYNNEI come from the germline V gene.

This clone was detected only a few times. This chain joins TRBV28 and TRBJ2-7; unclear D gene. V gave up 6 bases and J gave up 6 bases, with 15 bases separating them. The germline V gene encodes CDR1 MDHEN and CDR2 SYDVKM. The CDR3 is 13 residues long. CDR3 protein: CASSLPGLREQYF. The CDR3 nucleotides read TGTGCCAGCAGCCTACCGGGTCTCCGCGAGCAGTACTTC.

V and J are TRBV28 and TRBJ1-2, with D possibly matching TRBD1 (5 bases). Germline CDR1 is MDHEN and CDR2 is SYDVKM. The CDR3 totals 15 residues. V dropped 5 bases and J dropped 5 bases, with 18 bases sitting between them. The CDR3, as DNA: TGTGCCAGCAGTCCGTCGGGGGGGGATTGGTATGGCTACACCTTC. Amino acid sequence: CASSPSGGDWYGYTF.

This rearrangement joins TRBV2 to TRBJ1-5; D is possibly TRBD1 (6 bases). CDR3 length: 15 residues. With 5 bases removed from V and 4 bases from J, the gap between germline ends came to 15 bases. Germline V gene sequence: CDR1 SNHLY, CDR2 FYNNEI. CDR3 residues: CASSQGGAKNQPQHF. The CDR3 DNA is TGTGCCAGCAGTCAAGGGGGGGCCAAGAATCAGCCCCAGCATTTT. The full variable domain, completed using reference TRBV2 and TRBJ1-5, is EPEVTQTPSHQVTQMGQEVILRCVPISNHLYFYWYRQILGQKVEFLVSFYNNEISEKSEIFDDQFSVERPDGSNFTLKIRSTKLEDSAMYFCASSQGGAKNQPQHFGDGTRLSIL.

The V gene is TRBV5-1, the J gene TRBJ1-2, with 8 positions matching TRBD1. CDR3 length equals 15 residues. V was clipped by 4 bases and J by 4 bases; unmatched bases: 9. The germline CDR1 and CDR2 sequences are SGHRS and YFSETQ. The CDR3 nucleotides read TGCGCCAGCAGCAGTCCGGGACAGGCACTCTATGGCTACACCTTC. Protein: CASSSPGQALYGYTF.

The genes are TRBV5-1 and TRBJ1-2; TRBD1 might be the D (5 bases). Germline CDR1 and CDR2: SGHRS and YFSETQ. The CDR3 covers 14 residues. The V end lost 0 bases, the J end lost 5 bases, and 11 bases lay between the germline ends. This chain's CDR3 is CASSLGQSEYGYTF. The CDR3 bases are TGCGCCAGCAGCTTGGGACAGAGTGAATATGGCTACACCTTC.

CDR3: CASSYFTGANVLTF. Here the CDR3 DNA reads TGTGCCAGCAGCTACTTTACTGGGGCCAACGTCCTGACTTTC. The chain employs TRBV5-5 and TRBJ2-6; D is unclear. The germline V and J ends were trimmed by 3 bases and 2 bases, with 6 bases remaining between them. In germline, CDR1 is SGHKS, CDR2 YYEKEE (reference sequence). The CDR3 has 14 residues.

The chain's CDR3 is CASSLTGYGNTIYF. The CDR3 bases are TGTGCCAGCAGTTTGACAGGGTATGGAAACACCATATATTTT. J is TRBJ1-3 and V is TRBV2; 7 bases agree with TRBD1. The V gene's germline CDR1 is SNHLY and CDR2 FYNNEI. J gave up 3 bases and V 5 bases, and 4 bases lay outside the gene matches. The CDR3 sequence is 14 residues long.

The chain carries TRBV11-2 and TRBJ2-5; no clear D. V was shortened by 0 bases and J by 6 bases, with 14 bases between the two germline ends. The germline gives CDR1 SGHAT, CDR2 FQNNGV. The CDR3 totals 15 residues. In DNA form, the CDR3 reads TGTGCCAGCAGCTTAGATCTGGAAGGGCGGAAGACCCAGTACTTC. Translating gives CASSLDLEGRKTQYF.

The chain employs TRBV5-4 and TRBJ1-1; D might be TRBD1 (5 bases). CDR1 and CDR2 (germline): SGHNT, YYREEE (reference sequence). V was shortened by 0 bases and J by 6 bases, with 15 bases between the two germline ends. This CDR3 contains 15 residues. The DNA for the CDR3 is TGTGCCAGCAGCTTGGCCGATGGGGGAATGGCTGAAGCTTTCTTT. Amino acid sequence: CASSLADGGMAEAFF.

This chain links TRBV11-3 with TRBJ2-2, with TRBD1 as a possible D gene (5 bases). Between the trimmed V and J ends, which lost 5 bases and 4 bases, there was a span of 11 bases. The CDR3 spans 14 residues. Germline CDR1 and CDR2: SGHNT and YENEEA. The CDR3 protein is CASSLIRATGELFF. The CDR3 bases are TGTGCCAGCAGCCTTATCAGGGCCACCGGGGAGCTGTTTTTT. Full variable domain (remainder filled in from reference TRBV11-3 and TRBJ2-2): EAGVVQSPRYKIIEKKQPVAFWCNPISGHNTLYWYLQNLGQGPELLIRYENEEAVDDSQLPKDRFSAERLKGVDSTLKIQPAELGDSAVYLCASSLIRATGELFFGEGSRLTVL.

The chain uses TRBV15 and TRBJ1-5; D unclear. Trimming pared 0 bases from V and 6 bases from J, leaving 24 bases between. The CDR3 covers 19 residues. Per the germline V gene, CDR1 is LNHNV and CDR2 is YYDKDF (reference sequence). DNA for the CDR3: TGTGCCACCAGCAGAGAACTGACCTATGGAGGGTCTAACGGTCAGCCCCAGCATTTT. This sequence encodes CATSRELTYGGSNGQPQHF.

The CDR3 DNA reads TGTGCCAGCAGCGCCGGACATAACGATGAGCAGTTCTTC. Translating gives CASSAGHNDEQFF. J is TRBJ2-1 and V is TRBV9; D perhaps matches TRBD1 (5 bases). The length of the CDR3 is 13 residues. CDR1 and CDR2 from the germline V gene are SGDLS and YYNGEE. Trimming took off 3 bases at V and 8 bases at J, with 12 bases between the two ends. The complete variable domain, with remaining parts taken from reference TRBV9 and TRBJ2-1, reads DSGVTQTPKHLITATGQRVTLRCSPRSGDLSVYWYQQSLDQGLQFLIQYYNGEERAKGNILERFSAQQFPDLHSELNLSSLELGDSALYFCASSAGHNDEQFFGPGTRLTVL.

This chain joins TRBV28 and TRBJ2-5, with D possibly being TRBD1 or TRBD2 (5 bases each). The CDR3 has 13 amino acids. V lost 4 bases, J lost 3 bases, and 9 bases lay in between. The germline V gene has CDR1 MDHEN and CDR2 SYDVKM. The CDR3: CASSSGTKETQYF. CDR3 bases: TGTGCCAGCAGTTCCGGGACCAAAGAGACCCAGTACTTC.